Sequencing of this T cell receptor beta chain was carried out in a study of control samples from healthy donors and cancer patients. Sequencing was performed with immunoSEQ multiplex PCR; in TCRdb, only in-frame clones are kept and a portion is missing. The sample has about 150,000 clones, about 93% seen once. Trimming pared 2 bases from V and 6 bases from J, leaving 17 bases between. This CDR3 is built from 15 residues. Germline V CDR1 and CDR2: MNHEY, SVGAGI. The rearrangement links TRBV6-5 to TRBJ2-7; D not certain. The receptor comes from a man aged 50-59 years in good health. Sequenced input: blood. In DNA, the CDR3 is TGTGCCAGCAGTTACGGTCAGGTCCCCTCGGGCGAGCAGTACTTC. The encoded protein is CASSYGQVPSGEQYF.